Listed below are T cell receptor beta chains from one sample, sequenced in a study of CXCR3-negative and CXCR3-positive naive CD8 T cells. Reprocessing the 5' RACE reads, TCRdb reports a single entry for every CDR3 protein and omits DNA. The sample totals some 150,000 distinct CDR3 sequences. The sample comprised naive CXCR3+ CD8+ T cells from blood. The source of these receptors is a human donor in good health. Some clones in this sample may be carry-over from other donors' samples. Both conserved end residues are part of each CDR3.

j_call: TRBJ2-3
v_call: TRBV4-3
cdr3_aa: CASSQDPSGTSTDTQYF

j_call: TRBJ1-1
v_call: TRBV4-3
cdr3_aa: CASSQSHQGNTEAFF

j_call: TRBJ1-1
v_call: TRBV19
cdr3_aa: CASSIAGTANTEAFF

j_call: TRBJ2-1
v_call: TRBV20-1
cdr3_aa: CSAWTIDPGFYNEQFF

j_call: TRBJ2-1
v_call: TRBV5-5
cdr3_aa: CASSLGQGIYNEQLF

j_call: TRBJ1-1
v_call: TRBV21-1
cdr3_aa: CASSKVAGLSTEAFF

j_call: TRBJ2-7
v_call: TRBV6-6
cdr3_aa: CASSFSPDTDTYEQYF

j_call: TRBJ2-1
v_call: TRBV4-3
cdr3_aa: CASSQGHTYNEQFF

j_call: TRBJ2-5
v_call: TRBV11-2
cdr3_aa: CASSKGGLADQETQYF

j_call: TRBJ2-5
v_call: TRBV7-9
cdr3_aa: CAITRAGTQYF

j_call: TRBJ1-2
v_call: TRBV9
cdr3_aa: CASSPDGAYGYTF

j_call: TRBJ2-5
v_call: TRBV4-1
cdr3_aa: CASSHPGSVGEETQYF

j_call: TRBJ2-7
v_call: TRBV28
cdr3_aa: CASSYRDRGTYEQYF

j_call: TRBJ1-1
v_call: TRBV28
cdr3_aa: CASRSPVIGAVGTEALF

j_call: TRBJ2-1
v_call: TRBV20-1
cdr3_aa: CSARDKWLAGMDEQFF

j_call: TRBJ2-2
v_call: TRBV10-3
cdr3_aa: CAILKGGTLNTGELFF

j_call: TRBJ2-1
v_call: TRBV7-6
cdr3_aa: CASSPQTDTYNEQFF

j_call: TRBJ2-1
v_call: TRBV20-1
cdr3_aa: CSARLALNEQFF

j_call: TRBJ2-3
v_call: TRBV7-9
cdr3_aa: CASSLGADTQYF

j_call: TRBJ1-6
v_call: TRBV4-3
cdr3_aa: CASSQASLSREGSPLHF

j_call: TRBJ2-5
v_call: TRBV18
cdr3_aa: CASSPPGETQYF

j_call: TRBJ2-5
v_call: TRBV7-9
cdr3_aa: CASSSEREAQETQYF

j_call: TRBJ2-7
v_call: TRBV7-6
cdr3_aa: CAGSRDSSYEQYF

j_call: TRBJ1-5
v_call: TRBV7-9
cdr3_aa: CASSRAGYNQPQHF

j_call: TRBJ1-5
v_call: TRBV10-1
cdr3_aa: CASSVQGDSNQPQHF

j_call: TRBJ1-1
v_call: TRBV5-4
cdr3_aa: CASSSTRWGGTEAFF